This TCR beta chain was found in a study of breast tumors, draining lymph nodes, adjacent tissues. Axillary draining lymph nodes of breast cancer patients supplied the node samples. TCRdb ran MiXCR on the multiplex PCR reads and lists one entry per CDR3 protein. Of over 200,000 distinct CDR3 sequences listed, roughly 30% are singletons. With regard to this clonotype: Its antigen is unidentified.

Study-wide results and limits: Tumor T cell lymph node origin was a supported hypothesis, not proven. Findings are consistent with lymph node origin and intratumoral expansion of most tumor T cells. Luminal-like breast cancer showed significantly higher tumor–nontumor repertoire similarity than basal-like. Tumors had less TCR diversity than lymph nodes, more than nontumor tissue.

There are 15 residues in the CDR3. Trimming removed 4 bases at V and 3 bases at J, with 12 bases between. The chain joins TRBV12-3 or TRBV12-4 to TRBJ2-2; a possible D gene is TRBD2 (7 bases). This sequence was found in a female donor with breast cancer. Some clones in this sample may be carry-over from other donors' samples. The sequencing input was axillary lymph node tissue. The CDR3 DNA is TGTGCCAGCAGTTACGGGGGGCTCGACACCGGGGAGCTGTTTTTT. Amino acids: CASSYGGLDTGELFF.